This T cell receptor beta chain was sequenced during a study of human T cells and chemical hapten exposure. The wider study: The cohort included alopecia areata under or over 50% scalp, totalis and universalis. General study points: Alopecia in the donors means their immune response may deviate from healthy people's. With regard to DPC sensitization, TCRs above 1 in 1000 frequency did not change.

MiXCR, applied by TCRdb to the RACE reads, yields one record per CDR3 protein. The data contain approximately 370,000 distinct CDR3 sequences, around 5.5% of them singletons. Specified time point: pre-sensitization, week 0. Treatment of the sample: therapeutic diphenylcyclopropenone sensitization with weekly scalp DPC. This clonotype appeared a few times. Its antigen is as yet unknown. The TCR was taken from a woman between 18 and 30 years old with alopecia areata. Some clones in this sample may be carry-over from other donors' samples. The input for sequencing was whole blood, taken in connection with sensitization to the hapten diphenylcyclopropenone (DPC).

CDR3 loop: CASSLGLVSTDTQYF. In DNA form, the CDR3 reads TGTGCCAGCAGCTTGGGACTAGTGAGCACAGATACGCAGTATTTT. The rearrangement joins TRBV5-4 to TRBJ2-3, with D possibly being TRBD2 (6 bases). Germline CDR1 SGHNT, CDR2 YYREEE (reference sequence). Trimming pared 0 bases from V and 0 bases from J, leaving 8 bases between. This CDR3 contains 15 residues.